Presented here are 32 T cell receptor beta chains from one specimen sequenced in a study of cytomegalovirus exposure and HLA in healthy donors. Vbeta (60) and Jbeta (13) primers were used in the PCR. Clones were read by immunoSEQ multiplex PCR, and TCRdb kept only the in-frame ones, dropping some. The table records approximately 180,000 clones, roughly 80% of them present only once. Sequenced: PBMCs. The receptors were sampled from a woman younger than 30 in good health and CMV-seronegative.

The gene calls are TRBV7-8 and TRBJ1-5; TRBD1 matches at 8 bases. Germline-derived CDR1 and CDR2 are SGHVS and FQNEAQ. This CDR3 region has 14 residues. Trimming at V came to 5 bases and at J to 3 bases, leaving 3 bases not matched to a gene. The CDR3, as DNA: TGTGCCAGCAGCGGGGACAGGATCAATCAGCCCCAGCATTTT. Translation gives CASSGDRINQPQHF. The whole variable domain, filled in from reference TRBV7-8 and TRBJ1-5, reads GAGVSQSPRYKVAKRGQDVALRCDPISGHVSLFWYQQALGQGPEFLTYFQNEAQLDKSGLPSDRFFAERPEGSVSTLKIQRTQQEDSAVYLCASSGDRINQPQHFGDGTRLSIL.

The chain combines TRBV7-9 with TRBJ2-3; 10 bases agree with TRBD2. The CDR3 extends over 15 amino acids. Germline assignment: CDR1 SEHNR and CDR2 FQNEAQ (reference sequence). With 8 bases clipped from V and 5 bases from J, the junction kept 10 bases outside the gene matches. The CDR3 here is CASPLASGSLDTQYF. CDR3 bases: TGTGCCAGCCCCTTGGCTAGCGGGAGTTTAGATACGCAGTATTTT.

The gene calls are TRBV4-1 and TRBJ1-1; D is ambiguous. The V end lost 3 bases, the J end lost 0 bases, and 11 bases lay between the germline ends. The germline gives CDR1 MGHRA, CDR2 YSYEKL. The length of the CDR3 is 15 residues. CDR3 loop: CASSHIGLMNTEAFF. For the CDR3, the DNA is TGCGCCAGCAGCCACATAGGACTGATGAACACTGAAGCTTTCTTT.

Of note for this clone: This specimen includes other DNA sequences encoding the same CDR3. J is TRBJ1-1 and V is TRBV15, with D uncertain. CDR3 length: 13 residues. V was trimmed by 0 bases and J by 1 base, leaving 3 bases between them. From germline, CDR1 is LNHNV and CDR2 YYDKDF (reference sequence). CDR3 loop: CATSRDKNTEAFF. The CDR3 region has the DNA TGTGCCACCAGCAGAGATAAGAACACTGAAGCTTTCTTT.

V gene TRBV6-5 combines with J gene TRBJ2-5; TRBD1 matches at 8 bases. CDR1 is MNHEY, CDR2 SVGAGI, per germline. After removal of 6 bases from V and 7 bases from J, the junction contained 13 bases not matched to a gene. CDR3 length: 15 residues. The CDR3 DNA follows: TGTGCCAGCAGACCACCTCGGACAGGGATCGGGACCCAGTACTTC. Its translation is CASRPPRTGIGTQYF.

The V and J genes are TRBV6-5 and TRBJ1-3, with D possibly TRBD1 on 6 matching bases. V was cut by 0 bases and J by 0 bases, with 9 bases left in between. This CDR3 contains 16 residues. Germline loops: CDR1 MNHEY, CDR2 SVGAGI. The CDR3 nucleotides are TGTGCCAGCAGTTACTCCCGGGACACCTCTGGAAACACCATATATTTT. Amino acid sequence: CASSYSRDTSGNTIYF.

The V and J genes are TRBV19 and TRBJ2-2; no reliable D call. This CDR3 contains 15 residues. CDR1 is LNHDA and CDR2 is SQIVND in the germline V gene (reference sequence). V lost 1 base and J 9 bases, leaving 15 bases between the germline ends. Here the CDR3 reads CASSIVQASGRELFF. DNA of the CDR3: TGTGCCAGTAGTATAGTACAAGCCTCAGGTCGGGAGCTGTTTTTT.

This chain uses TRBV11-3 with TRBJ2-1, with D possibly TRBD1 on 5 matching bases. In germline, CDR1 is SGHNT, CDR2 YENEEA. The V gene lost 1 base and the J gene lost 8 bases, with 9 bases spanning the gap. The CDR3 covers 13 residues. The CDR3 region is CASSLAGWHEQFF. In DNA form, the CDR3 reads TGTGCCAGCAGCTTAGCAGGGTGGCATGAGCAGTTCTTC.

This chain joins TRBV7-2 and TRBJ2-6; D might be TRBD1 (7 bases). Trimming removed 1 base at V and 2 bases at J, with 18 bases between. CDR1 and CDR2 from the germline V gene are SGHTA and FQGNSA. The CDR3 runs to 19 residues. The CDR3 bases are TGTGCCAGCAGCTTAGTTAACAGGGGACTCCAACCTGGGGCCAACGTCCTGACTTTC. Amino acids: CASSLVNRGLQPGANVLTF.

In this sample, this clone turned up a few times. This chain links TRBV19 with TRBJ1-1; 8 bases agree with TRBD1. V shed 5 bases and J 10 bases; nucleotides not matched to a gene: 9. The CDR3 runs to 13 residues. CDR1 and CDR2 (germline): LNHDA, SQIVND (reference sequence). The CDR3 DNA reads as TGTGCCAGTAGTCCCCGGACAGGGCTTGGAGCTTTCTTT. Translated: CASSPRTGLGAFF.

This sequence joins TRBV11-3 and TRBJ2-5; D is perhaps TRBD2 (6 bases). Trimming stripped 2 bases from V and 4 bases from J, with 8 bases between. This CDR3 region has 13 residues. The germline gives CDR1 SGHNT, CDR2 YENEEA. The CDR3 region is CASSLSGRETQYF. CDR3 in DNA: TGTGCCAGCAGCTTATCCGGGAGAGAGACCCAGTACTTC.

The chain has TRBV19 and TRBJ2-1; D unclear. Trimming removed 5 bases from V and 12 bases from J, with 11 bases in between. The CDR3 has 11 amino acids. The germline gives CDR1 LNHDA, CDR2 SQIVND (reference sequence). CDR3 protein: CASSLRELQFF. DNA for the CDR3: TGTGCCAGTAGTCTGCGCGAACTGCAGTTCTTC.

This chain uses TRBV5-4 with TRBJ1-1; the D is unclear. Germline loops: CDR1 SGHNT, CDR2 YYREEE (reference sequence). V dropped 1 base and J dropped 5 bases, with 15 bases sitting between them. The CDR3 totals 15 residues. DNA of the CDR3: TGTGCCAGCAGCTTGTGGACCGGGATCTTAACTGAAGCTTTCTTT. Translated, it gives CASSLWTGILTEAFF.

This chain links TRBV11-2 with TRBJ2-4, with 8 positions matching TRBD1. CDR1 and CDR2 from the germline V gene are SGHAT and FQNNGV. The CDR3 is made up of 17 amino acids. With 1 base clipped from V and 2 bases from J, the junction kept 7 bases outside the gene matches. CDR3 sequence reads: CASSLVSRTGTKNIQYF. In nucleotides, the CDR3 is TGTGCCAGCAGCTTAGTATCTAGGACAGGGACCAAAAACATTCAGTACTTC.

V is TRBV28 and J is TRBJ1-1, with a possible D match to TRBD1 (6 bases). The germline V and J ends were trimmed by 4 bases and 7 bases, with 7 bases remaining between them. Germline loops: CDR1 MDHEN, CDR2 SYDVKM. The CDR3 consists of 11 residues. The CDR3 here is CASSYRDEAFF. The CDR3 nucleotides are TGTGCCAGCAGTTACAGGGATGAAGCTTTCTTT. The variable domain in full, with the rest retrieved from reference TRBV28 and TRBJ1-1, is DVKVTQSSRYLVKRTGEKVFLECVQDMDHENMFWYRQDPGLGLRLIYFSYDVKMKEKGDIPEGYSVSREKKERFSLILESASTNQTSMYLCASSYRDEAFFGQGTRLTVV.

This chain links TRBV4-3 with TRBJ1-5, with 9 bases identical to TRBD1. Germline trimming cut 1 base from V and 8 bases from J; bases unmatched to any gene: 6. CDR1 and CDR2 from the germline V gene are LGHNA and YSLEER. The CDR3 is made up of 15 amino acids. The CDR3 DNA reads TGCGCCAGCAGCCAAGGGACAGGGGAGTGGGAGCCCCAGCATTTT. It codes for CASSQGTGEWEPQHF.

The chain uses TRBV7-9 and TRBJ1-1, with 7 nucleotides matching TRBD1. J gave up 1 base and V 4 bases, and 6 bases lay outside the gene matches. Germline V lookup: CDR1 SEHNR, CDR2 FQNEAQ (reference sequence). The CDR3 loop spans 15 amino acids. The CDR3 DNA sequence: TGTGCCAGCAGCTCGTCGACAGGGACGAACACTGAAGCTTTCTTT. Amino acid sequence: CASSSSTGTNTEAFF. The whole variable domain, remainder taken from reference TRBV7-9 and TRBJ1-1, is DTGVSQNPRHKITKRGQNVTFRCDPISEHNRLYWYRQTLGQGPEFLTYFQNEAQLEKSRLLSDRFSAERPKGSFSTLEIQRTEQGDSAMYLCASSSSTGTNTEAFFGQGTRLTVV.

The V gene is TRBV5-5, the J gene TRBJ1-1, with D possibly matching TRBD1 (6 bases). V lost 5 bases, J lost 1 base, and 9 bases lay in between. The CDR3 loop spans 13 amino acids. Germline V CDR1 and CDR2: SGHKS, YYEKEE (reference sequence). The CDR3 sequence: CASRGQPNTEAFF. The CDR3 nucleotides read TGTGCCAGCAGGGGACAACCGAACACTGAAGCTTTCTTT.

The V and J genes are TRBV9 and TRBJ2-3, with TRBD1 matching over 10 bases. The V segment lost 3 bases and the J segment 2 bases; nucleotides outside the gene matches: 9. This CDR3 has 17 residues. CDR1 is SGDLS and CDR2 is YYNGEE in the germline V gene. CDR3 sequence: CASSGGTGVGSTDTQYF. For the CDR3, the DNA is TGTGCCAGCAGCGGGGGGACAGGGGTTGGCTCCACAGATACGCAGTATTTT. Variable domain in full (rest from reference TRBV9 and TRBJ2-3): DSGVTQTPKHLITATGQRVTLRCSPRSGDLSVYWYQQSLDQGLQFLIQYYNGEERAKGNILERFSAQQFPDLHSELNLSSLELGDSALYFCASSGGTGVGSTDTQYFGPGTRLTVL.

The sample holds a few counts of this clone. The chain links TRBV4-3 to TRBJ2-7, with TRBD2 matching 11 bases. The CDR3 loop spans 18 amino acids. The germline V gene encodes CDR1 LGHNA and CDR2 YSLEER. V shed 0 bases and J 7 bases; nucleotides not matched to a gene: 14. The CDR3 reads CASSQDRLGTSGLWEQYF. The CDR3 DNA reads as TGCGCCAGCAGCCAAGATCGGTTAGGGACTAGCGGCTTGTGGGAGCAGTACTTC.

V usage is TRBV7-9 and J usage is TRBJ2-7; 7 nucleotides align to TRBD1. This CDR3 is 11 amino acids long. CDR1 is SEHNR, CDR2 FQNEAQ, per germline (reference sequence). The trim removed 5 bases at V and 7 bases at J, leaving 2 bases unmatched. CDR3 coding DNA: TGTGCCAGCAGCCCAGGGGGAGAGCAGTACTTC. Protein: CASSPGGEQYF. The full variable domain, its missing parts supplied by reference TRBV7-9 and TRBJ2-7, is DTGVSQNPRHKITKRGQNVTFRCDPISEHNRLYWYRQTLGQGPEFLTYFQNEAQLEKSRLLSDRFSAERPKGSFSTLEIQRTEQGDSAMYLCASSPGGEQYFGPGTRLTVT.

This clone appeared once. The CDR3 here is CASSLEFRDIDYTF. CDR3 nucleotide sequence: TGTGCCAGCAGCTTAGAGTTTCGGGACATAGATTACACCTTC. The chain is built from TRBV7-9 and TRBJ1-2, with D tentatively TRBD1 (6 bases). Trimming removed 1 base at V and 11 bases at J, with 17 bases between. Germline-derived CDR1 and CDR2 are SEHNR and FQNEAQ (reference sequence). The CDR3 extends over 14 amino acids.

This clone was observed a few times. The rearrangement joins TRBV5-1 to TRBJ1-3, with 10 bases that match TRBD1. The germline gives CDR1 SGHRS, CDR2 YFSETQ. The CDR3 extends over 18 amino acids. V trimming: 2 bases; J trimming: 1 base; junction bases outside the gene matches: 9. CDR3: CASSFDDRGRESGNTIYF. The CDR3 DNA follows: TGCGCCAGCAGCTTTGATGACAGGGGGCGAGAATCTGGAAACACCATATATTTT.

V and J are TRBV28 and TRBJ1-2; no firm D call. The CDR3 length is 12 residues. From germline, CDR1 is MDHEN and CDR2 SYDVKM. Between the trimmed V and J ends, which lost 5 bases and 1 base, there was a span of 5 bases. Here the CDR3 DNA reads TGTGCCAGCAGTACATTTAACTATGGCTACACCTTC. This encodes CASSTFNYGYTF.

This clone was observed a few times. The chain carries TRBV5-6 and TRBJ1-5; D unclear. From germline, CDR1 is SGHDT and CDR2 YYEEEE. The CDR3 has 15 residues. Trimming shortened V by 1 base and J by 3 bases, and 11 bases separated the two germline ends. CDR3 sequence: CASSLSGVDNQPQHF. The CDR3 DNA is TGTGCCAGCAGCTTGTCCGGGGTCGACAATCAGCCCCAGCATTTT.

The chain combines TRBV5-6 with TRBJ2-3; the match to TRBD1 covers 7 bases. V lost 4 bases to trimming and J lost 0 bases; unmatched junction nucleotides: 11. CDR3 size: 17 residues. Germline loops: CDR1 SGHDT, CDR2 YYEEEE. The CDR3: CASSRLMTGRSTDTQYF. The CDR3 DNA reads as TGTGCCAGCAGCCGGCTTATGACAGGGCGGAGCACAGATACGCAGTATTTT.

The chain carries TRBV2 and TRBJ1-6; perhaps TRBD1 as D (5 bases). Trimming removed 6 bases at V and 9 bases at J, with 15 bases between. The CDR3 runs to 14 residues. Looked up from germline, CDR1 is SNHLY and CDR2 is FYNNEI. The CDR3 reads CASRSGLGGSPLHF. The CDR3 DNA reads TGTGCCAGCAGGTCGGGACTCGGGGGTTCACCCCTCCACTTT.

The CDR3 reads CASRREETQYF. DNA of the CDR3: TGTGCCAGCAGGCGGGAAGAGACCCAGTACTTC. The V call is TRBV7-9, the J call TRBJ2-5; tentative D call: TRBD2 (5 bases). V dropped 6 bases and J dropped 3 bases, with 5 bases sitting between them. Germline CDR1 SEHNR, CDR2 FQNEAQ (reference sequence). This CDR3 contains 11 residues.

This clone was observed a single time. The chain couples TRBV5-1 to TRBJ2-3; 11 bases map to TRBD1. V was pared by 1 base and J by 0 bases, with 19 bases of the junction left unmatched. The CDR3 consists of 22 residues. Germline lookup yields CDR1 SGHRS and CDR2 YFSETQ. This CDR3 is CASSLRTGGASGRTTSTDTQYF. In DNA, the CDR3 is TGCGCCAGCAGCTTGAGGACAGGGGGCGCGAGCGGGAGAACTACTAGCACAGATACGCAGTATTTT.

V usage is TRBV5-1 and J usage is TRBJ2-1, with TRBD2 matching 11 bases. Germline CDR1 and CDR2: SGHRS and YFSETQ. This CDR3 contains 14 residues. Losses at the gene ends were 3 bases for V and 10 bases for J; bases not matched to a gene: 6. The CDR3 loop reads CASSYGTSGAEQFF. The CDR3 DNA is TGCGCCAGCAGCTATGGGACTAGCGGCGCCGAGCAGTTCTTC.

The gene calls are TRBV5-1 and TRBJ1-2, with TRBD1 matching over 9 bases. Trimming removed 0 bases from V and 6 bases from J; junction bases left unmatched: 6. The CDR3 is made up of 15 amino acids. Germline-derived CDR1 and CDR2 are SGHRS and YFSETQ. This CDR3 reads CASSLGTGGEDGYTF. CDR3 coding DNA: TGCGCCAGCAGCTTGGGTACAGGGGGCGAGGATGGCTACACCTTC.

J is TRBJ2-7 and V is TRBV6-1, with 7 bases identical to TRBD1. Trimming cost V 0 bases and J 5 bases; bases outside gene matches: 7. The CDR3 has 15 amino acids. Germline V gives CDR1 MNHNS, CDR2 SASEGT. Written as DNA, the CDR3 is TGTGCCAGCAGTGAAGCCCAGACAGGGACCCACGAGCAGTACTTC. Translating it yields CASSEAQTGTHEQYF.